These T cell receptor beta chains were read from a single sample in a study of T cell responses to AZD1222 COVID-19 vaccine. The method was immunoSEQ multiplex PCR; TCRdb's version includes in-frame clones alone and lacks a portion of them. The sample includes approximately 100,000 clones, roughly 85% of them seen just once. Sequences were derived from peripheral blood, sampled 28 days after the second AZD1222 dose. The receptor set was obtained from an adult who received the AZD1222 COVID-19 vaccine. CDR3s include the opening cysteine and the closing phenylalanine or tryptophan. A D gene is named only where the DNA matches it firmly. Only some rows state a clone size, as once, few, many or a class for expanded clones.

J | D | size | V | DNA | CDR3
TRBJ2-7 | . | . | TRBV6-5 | TGTGCCAGCAGTTACCATCCCGGGGGCCTCTCCTACGAGCAGTACTTC | CASSYHPGGLSYEQYF
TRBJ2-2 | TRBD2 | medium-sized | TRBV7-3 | TGTGCCAGCAGCTTAGCGGGACTAGCGGGAGCGGGCACCGGGGAGCTGTTTTTT | CASSLAGLAGAGTGELFF
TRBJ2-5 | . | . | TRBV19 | TGTGCCAGTAGTATCCGGAGGGGGGGCCAAGAGACCCAGTACTTC | CASSIRRGGQETQYF
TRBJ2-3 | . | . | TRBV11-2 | TGTGCCAGCAGCTTATTTAGCCAAGGAGGAGATACGCAGTATTTT | CASSLFSQGGDTQYF
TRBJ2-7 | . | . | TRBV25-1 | TGTGCCAGCAGTGACCTGACTAGCTCCTACGAGCAGTACTTC | CASSDLTSSYEQYF
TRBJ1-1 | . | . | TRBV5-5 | TGTGCCAGCATCCCCCGGTGGGGGAAGAACACTGAAGCTTTCTTT | CASIPRWGKNTEAFF
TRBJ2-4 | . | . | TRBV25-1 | TGTGCCAGCGAACGAACAGGGCCGCCGGCCAAAAACATTCAGTACTTC | CASERTGPPAKNIQYF
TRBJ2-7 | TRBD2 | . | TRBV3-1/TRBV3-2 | TGTGCCAGCAGCCCGGGACTAGCGGGGATCTACGAGCAGTACTTC | CASSPGLAGIYEQYF
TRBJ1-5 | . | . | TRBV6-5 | TGTGCCAGCAGCGAGATATTGCAGCCCCAGCATTTT | CASSEILQPQHF
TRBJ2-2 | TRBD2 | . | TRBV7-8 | TGTGCCAGCAGAATCGGGACTAGCAGGACCGGGGAGCTGTTTTTT | CASRIGTSRTGELFF
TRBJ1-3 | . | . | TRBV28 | TGTGCCAGCAGACCGGGACACGGAGATATCTCTGGAAACACCATATATTTT | CASRPGHGDISGNTIYF
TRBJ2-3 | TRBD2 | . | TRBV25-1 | TGTGCCAGCAGTGTGACTAGCGGGATTACAGATACGCAGTATTTT | CASSVTSGITDTQYF
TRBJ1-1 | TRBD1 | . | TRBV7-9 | TGTGCCAGCAGCCCGGGACAGGGGGGAAAAATGAACACTGAAGCTTTCTTT | CASSPGQGGKMNTEAFF
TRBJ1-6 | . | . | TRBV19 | TGTGCCAGTAAATCGACAGGATCCAATTCACCCCTCCACTTT | CASKSTGSNSPLHF
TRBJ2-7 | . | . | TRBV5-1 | TGCGCCAGCAGCTGGGATTACAGCTACGAGCAGTACTTC | CASSWDYSYEQYF
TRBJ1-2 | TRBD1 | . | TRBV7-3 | TGTGCCAGCAGCTCGACAGGGTACCCAATTAACTATGGCTACACCTTC | CASSSTGYPINYGYTF
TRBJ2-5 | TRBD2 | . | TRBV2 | TGTGCCAGCAGCCCACTAGCGGGAGGGGCGAAGACCCAGTACTTC | CASSPLAGGAKTQYF